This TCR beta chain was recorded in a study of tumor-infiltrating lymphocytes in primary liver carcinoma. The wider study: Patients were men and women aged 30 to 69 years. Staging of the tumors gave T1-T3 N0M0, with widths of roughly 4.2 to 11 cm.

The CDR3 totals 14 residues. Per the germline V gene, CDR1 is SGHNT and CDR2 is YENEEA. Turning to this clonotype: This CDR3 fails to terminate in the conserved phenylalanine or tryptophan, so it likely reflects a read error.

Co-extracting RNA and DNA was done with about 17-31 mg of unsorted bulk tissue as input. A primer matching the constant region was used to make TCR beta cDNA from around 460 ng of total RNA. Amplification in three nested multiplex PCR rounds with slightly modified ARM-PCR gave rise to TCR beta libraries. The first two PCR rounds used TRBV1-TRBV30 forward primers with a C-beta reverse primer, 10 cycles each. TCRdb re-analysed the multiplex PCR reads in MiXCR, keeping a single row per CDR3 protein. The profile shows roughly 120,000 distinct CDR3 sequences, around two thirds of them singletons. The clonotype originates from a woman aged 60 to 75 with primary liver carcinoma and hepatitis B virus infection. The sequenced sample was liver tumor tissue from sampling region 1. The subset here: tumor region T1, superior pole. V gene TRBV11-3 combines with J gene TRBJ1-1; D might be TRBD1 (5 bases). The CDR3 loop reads CANSPRGGEVCAFL. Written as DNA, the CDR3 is TGTGCCAACAGCCCTAGGGGAGGGGAGGTTTGCGCTTTCCTT.